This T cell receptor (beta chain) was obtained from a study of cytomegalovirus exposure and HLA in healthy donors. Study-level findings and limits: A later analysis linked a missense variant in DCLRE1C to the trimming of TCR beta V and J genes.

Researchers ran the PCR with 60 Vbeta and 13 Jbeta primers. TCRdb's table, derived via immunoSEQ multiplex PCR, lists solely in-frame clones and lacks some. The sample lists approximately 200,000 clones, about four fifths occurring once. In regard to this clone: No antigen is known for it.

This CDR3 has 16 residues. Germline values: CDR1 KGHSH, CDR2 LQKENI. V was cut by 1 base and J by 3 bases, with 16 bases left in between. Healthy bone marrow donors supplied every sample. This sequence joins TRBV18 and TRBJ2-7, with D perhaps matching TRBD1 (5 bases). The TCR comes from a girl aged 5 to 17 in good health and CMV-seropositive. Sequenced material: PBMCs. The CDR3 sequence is CASSPLGQVGYYEQYF. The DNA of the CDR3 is TGTGCCAGCTCACCACTCGGACAAGTCGGGTACTACGAGCAGTACTTC.